A single sample gave rise to the 27 T cell receptor beta chains below, sequenced in a study of T cell repertoires in cytomegalovirus infection. No antigen has been assigned to these receptors. From the reads, TCRdb called clonotypes with MiXCR, one entry per CDR3 protein. The sample has tens of thousands of distinct CDR3 sequences; 20% to 25% are singletons. The sequenced sample was CD8+ T cells from cultured PBMCs, obtained from culture after CMV antigen stimulation. Every receptor here comes from a human donor in good health (CMV status not recorded). Some clones in this sample may be carry-over from other donors' samples.

This clonotype was observed once. V is TRBV5-6 and J is TRBJ2-3; D is possibly TRBD1 (6 bases). The CDR3 loop spans 16 amino acids. Germline CDR1 is SGHDT and CDR2 is YYEEEE. Between the trimmed V and J ends, which lost 3 bases and 4 bases, there was a span of 18 bases. CDR3: CASSSVQGPLPDTQYF. The CDR3 DNA follows: TGTGCCAGCAGCTCCGTACAGGGTCCCCTGCCAGATACGCAGTATTTT.

This rearrangement joins TRBV19 to TRBJ1-5; D is uncertain. Matching the DNA end better, TRBJ2-3 makes the J call doubtful. The germline V gene encodes CDR1 LNHDA and CDR2 SQIVND (reference sequence). The CDR3 is made up of 13 amino acids. The CDR3 sequence: CASSFYSNQPQYF. The CDR3 DNA follows: TGTGCCAGTAGCTTCTATAGCAATCAGCCCCAGTATTTT.

This clonotype was counted only a few times. The rearrangement uses TRBV20-1 and TRBJ2-7; D perhaps matches TRBD1 (7 bases). The length of the CDR3 is 13 residues. Per the germline V gene, CDR1 is DFQATT and CDR2 is SNEGSKA (reference sequence). The CDR3 sequence: CGGRRDSSYEQYF. As DNA, the CDR3 is TGCGGGGGGAGACGGGACAGCTCCTACGAGCAGTACTTC.

V gene TRBV27 combines with J gene TRBJ1-5, with D possibly TRBD1 on 5 matching bases. CDR1 MNHEY and CDR2 SMNVEV come from the germline V gene (reference sequence). The V end was cut by 2 bases, the J end by 2 bases, with 10 bases between. There are 15 residues in the CDR3. CDR3 in amino acids: CASSLAGARNQPQHF. The CDR3 DNA reads TGTGCCAGCAGTTTAGCTGGGGCCCGCAATCAGCCCCAGCATTTT.

The genes are TRBV6-2 or TRBV6-3 and TRBJ2-1; 11 bases align to TRBD2. This CDR3 has 15 residues. In germline, CDR1 is MNHEY, CDR2 SVGEGT. After removal of 9 bases from V and 0 bases from J, the junction contained 4 bases not matched to a gene. The CDR3 coding sequence is TGTGCCAGGGGGACTAGCGGACGCTCCTACAATGAGCAGTTCTTC. The encoded protein is CARGTSGRSYNEQFF.

This clonotype appeared a few times. In DNA, the CDR3 is TGTGCCAGCAGCTTAGATCGCGGGGGCGCTCTCTATGGCTACACCTTC. Its protein is CASSLDRGGALYGYTF. V is TRBV11-2 and J is TRBJ1-2, with a weak D call TRBD1 (6 bases). Germline CDR1 is SGHAT and CDR2 is FQNNGV. This CDR3 has 16 residues. Trimming took off 0 bases at V and 4 bases at J, with 15 bases between the two ends.

This clonotype occurred a few times. V is TRBV6-8 and J is TRBJ2-7; a weak D match, TRBD2 (7 bases). CDR3 size: 15 residues. The V and J ends lost 2 bases and 2 bases respectively, with 13 bases between them. CDR1 and CDR2 (germline): MNHGY, SAAAGT. The chain's CDR3 is CASSYRGGGTYEQYF. As DNA, the CDR3 is TGTGCCAGCAGTTACCGCGGGGGCGGCACCTACGAGCAGTACTTC.

This clonotype was seen a handful of times. This chain connects TRBV7-2 to TRBJ2-1; 10 nucleotides align to TRBD2. The CDR3 consists of 15 residues. Trimming removed 2 bases from V and 6 bases from J; junction bases left unmatched: 4. CDR1 and CDR2 (germline): SGHTA, FQGNSA. The CDR3 region is CASSLRASGGNEQFF. CDR3 coding DNA: TGTGCCAGCAGCTTAAGGGCTAGCGGGGGCAATGAGCAGTTCTTC.

CDR3 sequence (DNA): TGTGCCATCAGTGAGTCCACGAACACTGAAGCTTTCTTT. Protein: CAISESTNTEAFF. This chain links TRBV10-3 with TRBJ1-1, with D unresolved. Looked up from germline, CDR1 is ENHRY and CDR2 is SYGVKD. The CDR3 runs to 13 residues. Trimming removed 0 bases at V and 1 base at J, with 3 bases between.

The genes are TRBV7-2 and TRBJ2-7; D may be TRBD1 (5 bases). CDR3 length equals 14 residues. Looked up from germline, CDR1 is SGHTA and CDR2 is FQGNSA. The V end was cut by 1 base, the J end by 3 bases, with 10 bases between. The CDR3 bases are TGTGCCAGCAGCTTAGAGATAGGGGACTACGAGCAGTACTTC. It codes for CASSLEIGDYEQYF. The entire variable domain, with the rest obtained from reference TRBV7-2 and TRBJ2-7, is as follows: GAGVSQSPSNKVTEKGKDVELRCDPISGHTALYWYRQSLGQGLEFLIYFQGNSAPDKSGLPSDRFSAERTGGSVSTLTIQRTQQEDSAVYLCASSLEIGDYEQYFGPGTRLTVT.

V usage is TRBV6-5 and J usage is TRBJ2-5, with D perhaps being TRBD1 or TRBD2 (5 bases each). Germline CDR1 MNHEY, CDR2 SVGAGI. The CDR3 runs 14 residues. Trimming pared 5 bases from V and 2 bases from J, leaving 12 bases between. CDR3 in DNA: TGTGCCAGCAGTCGGGACGGTTGGCAAGAGACCCAGTACTTC. It is translated as CASSRDGWQETQYF.

The chain joins TRBV7-2 to TRBJ1-5, with 9 bases that match TRBD1. Germline trimming cut 3 bases from V and 3 bases from J; bases unmatched to any gene: 9. Germline assignment: CDR1 SGHTA and CDR2 FQGNSA. CDR3 size: 17 residues. The CDR3, as DNA: TGTGCCAGCAGCTTCAAATCACAGGGGGCCAACAATCAGCCCCAGCATTTT. This gives the protein CASSFKSQGANNQPQHF.

The chain recombines TRBV9 with TRBJ2-3; tentatively, D is TRBD1 or TRBD2 (6 bases each). This CDR3 is built from 14 residues. V was clipped by 3 bases and J by 3 bases, with 11 bases between them. Germline V gene data show CDR1 as SGDLS and CDR2 as YYNGEE. The CDR3 loop reads CASSGGALTDTQYF. For the CDR3, the DNA is TGTGCCAGCAGCGGGGGGGCGTTGACAGATACGCAGTATTTT. The entire variable domain, with the rest obtained from reference TRBV9 and TRBJ2-3, is as follows: DSGVTQTPKHLITATGQRVTLRCSPRSGDLSVYWYQQSLDQGLQFLIQYYNGEERAKGNILERFSAQQFPDLHSELNLSSLELGDSALYFCASSGGALTDTQYFGPGTRLTVL.

This clonotype came up a few times. The chain uses TRBV12-3 or TRBV12-4 and TRBJ1-1, with TRBD1 identical over 7 bases. Trimming removed 5 bases from V and 1 base from J; junction bases left unmatched: 4. The CDR3 spans 14 residues. Here the CDR3 DNA reads TGTGCCAGCAGTCCCCGGGACAGGAACACTGAAGCTTTCTTT. This gives the protein CASSPRDRNTEAFF.

The chain employs TRBV7-6 and TRBJ1-1, with no clear D. This CDR3 is 11 amino acids long. Trimming stripped 10 bases from V and 7 bases from J, with 13 bases between. Germline V gene lookup returns CDR1 SGHVS and CDR2 FNYEAQ. The CDR3, as DNA: TGTGCCATCAGAGATGATCTTGAAGCTTTCTTT. Residues: CAIRDDLEAFF.

The chain uses TRBV7-2 and TRBJ2-1; 9 bases line up with TRBD1. Trimming took 5 bases from V and 0 from J; bases not matched to a gene: 11. From germline, CDR1 is SGHTA and CDR2 FQGNSA. The CDR3 is made up of 18 amino acids. The DNA for the CDR3 is TGTGCCAGCAGCCCCCGGGACAGGGCCCGAAGCTCCTACAATGAGCAGTTCTTC. This gives the protein CASSPRDRARSSYNEQFF.

The rearrangement uses TRBV28 and TRBJ1-3; weak D call: TRBD1 (5 bases). The V gene's germline CDR1 is MDHEN and CDR2 SYDVKM. V gave up 6 bases and J gave up 0 bases, with 9 bases separating them. CDR3 length: 14 residues. The CDR3 here is CASRPGVSGNTIYF. The CDR3 nucleotides are TGTGCCAGCAGGCCGGGGGTCTCTGGAAACACCATATATTTT. The whole variable domain, remainder taken from reference TRBV28 and TRBJ1-3, is DVKVTQSSRYLVKRTGEKVFLECVQDMDHENMFWYRQDPGLGLRLIYFSYDVKMKEKGDIPEGYSVSREKKERFSLILESASTNQTSMYLCASRPGVSGNTIYFGEGSWLTVV.

This clonotype was seen only a few times. The gene calls are TRBV10-3 and TRBJ1-1; a weak D match, TRBD1 (6 bases). This CDR3 is built from 15 residues. Trimming left V 0 bases short and J 4 bases short, with 12 bases between. The germline CDR1 and CDR2 sequences are ENHRY and SYGVKD. The CDR3 here is CAISESGGWGTEAFF. The CDR3 nucleotides read TGTGCCATCAGTGAGTCGGGGGGCTGGGGCACTGAAGCTTTCTTT.

The V and J genes are TRBV12-3 or TRBV12-4 and TRBJ1-1; unclear D gene. V dropped 2 bases and J dropped 1 base, with 5 bases sitting between them. The CDR3 contains 13 residues. For the CDR3, the DNA is TGTGCCAGCAGTTTAAATCCGAACACTGAAGCTTTCTTT. Its protein product is CASSLNPNTEAFF.

This clonotype has just one count. This chain joins TRBV7-2 and TRBJ2-5, with 8 positions matching TRBD1. The germline V gene has CDR1 SGHTA and CDR2 FQGNSA. This CDR3 region has 15 residues. J was trimmed by 4 bases and V by 5 bases; bases with no gene match: 9. CDR3 sequence reads: CASSPWGQVRETQYF. CDR3 sequence (DNA): TGTGCCAGCAGCCCCTGGGGACAGGTACGAGAGACCCAGTACTTC.

This clonotype was picked up many times. This chain joins TRBV7-9 and TRBJ2-1; possibly TRBD1 or TRBD2 for D (5 bases each). Trimming pared 3 bases from V and 9 bases from J, leaving 9 bases between. The germline gives CDR1 SEHNR, CDR2 FQNEAQ (reference sequence). The CDR3 covers 12 residues. The CDR3 loop reads CASSFGTGEQFF. The CDR3 coding sequence is TGTGCCAGCAGCTTTGGGACGGGTGAGCAGTTCTTC.

This clonotype was recorded many times. The gene calls are TRBV24-1 and TRBJ2-7; TRBD2 is a possible D gene (6 bases). Germline CDR1 reads KGHDR; CDR2 reads SFDVKD. The CDR3 extends over 17 amino acids. V lost 9 bases and J lost 2, with 25 bases in between. CDR3: CATQFEGRGRKTYEQYF. CDR3 DNA: TGTGCCACCCAATTCGAGGGTCGGGGGAGGAAGACCTACGAGCAGTACTTC.

This clonotype was seen at least ten times. This chain connects TRBV6-2 or TRBV6-3 to TRBJ1-2; D gene uncertain. V was cut by 2 bases and J by 2 bases, with 6 bases left in between. The CDR3 runs 13 residues. Germline V lookup: CDR1 MNHEY, CDR2 SVGEGT. The CDR3 spells CASSYGRNYGYTF. DNA for the CDR3: TGTGCCAGCAGTTACGGAAGAAACTATGGCTACACCTTC.

This clonotype has a handful of counts. The J gene is TRBJ2-1, the V gene TRBV7-9; D remains ambiguous. The V and J ends lost 4 bases and 5 bases respectively, with 6 bases between them. The germline V gene encodes CDR1 SEHNR and CDR2 FQNEAQ (reference sequence). The CDR3 runs 12 residues. CDR3 DNA: TGTGCCAGCAGCTACTCTGACAATGAGCAGTTCTTC. As protein: CASSYSDNEQFF.

The V call is TRBV6-5, the J call TRBJ2-7, with D tentatively TRBD1 (5 bases). V lost 7 bases to trimming and J lost 4 bases, with 11 bases between them. The CDR3 covers 12 residues. CDR1 is MNHEY, CDR2 SVGAGI, per germline. This chain's CDR3 is CASIKGWYEQYF. CDR3 sequence (DNA): TGTGCCAGCATTAAGGGGTGGTACGAGCAGTACTTC.

The chain uses TRBV7-3 and TRBJ2-6; D remains unclear. The germline gives CDR1 SGHTA, CDR2 FQGTGA. V was clipped by 2 bases and J by 0 bases, with 8 bases between them. This CDR3 spans 16 amino acids. The CDR3 bases are TGTGCCAGCAGCTTACGGCCCGGCTCTGGGGCCAACGTCCTGACTTTC. Protein product: CASSLRPGSGANVLTF.

This clonotype was observed many times. V is TRBV27 and J is TRBJ1-2; 7 positions agree with TRBD1. V dropped 4 bases and J dropped 1; count of bases not matched to a gene: 6. The germline CDR1 and CDR2 sequences are MNHEY and SMNVEV (reference sequence). There are 15 residues in the CDR3. The CDR3, as DNA: TGTGCCAGCAGTTCAAGACAGGGTGGTAACTATGGCTACACCTTC. It yields the protein CASSSRQGGNYGYTF.